The rows below give T cell receptor beta chains drawn from one sample of a study of blood T cells in healthy people across ages. TCRdb recomputed calls from the 5' RACE reads with MiXCR, one row per CDR3 protein. Among some 290,000 distinct CDR3 sequences listed, 25% to 30% were seen once. Sequencing was carried out using blood. The receptors originated from a woman between 70 and 85 years old in good health. Both conserved end residues are part of each CDR3. A D gene is named only where the DNA matches it firmly. Expanded clones are given a class, and other clones once, few, many or no size at all.

size: -
J: TRBJ2-5
V: TRBV28
D: -
DNA: TGTGCCAGCAGTCCAAGGGGAGTACGGTACTTC
CDR3: CASSPRGVRYF

size: few
J: TRBJ2-7
V: TRBV9
D: -
DNA: TGTGCCAGCAGCGTAGCTGATCAGGTGGTCCGCGACGAGCAGTACTTC
CDR3: CASSVADQVVRDEQYF

size: -
J: TRBJ1-4
V: TRBV9
D: TRBD1
DNA: TGTGCCAGCAGCACCCGACAGGGGGGAGCTAATGAAAAACTGTTTTTT
CDR3: CASSTRQGGANEKLFF

size: few
J: TRBJ1-4
V: TRBV7-9
D: -
DNA: TGTGCCAGCAGCCTACTCGCTGGGGGGGATCGCGAAAAACTGTTTTTT
CDR3: CASSLLAGGDREKLFF

size: few
J: TRBJ2-2
V: TRBV11-3
D: -
DNA: TGTGCCAGCAGCTTAGACGGGAGTACCGGGGAGCTGTTTTTT
CDR3: CASSLDGSTGELFF

size: many
J: TRBJ2-7
V: TRBV4-2
D: -
DNA: TGTGCCAGCAGCCAAATGTATGCCTACGAGCAGTACTTC
CDR3: CASSQMYAYEQYF

size: many
J: TRBJ2-5
V: TRBV9
D: -
DNA: TGTGCCAGCAGCGTAGACAGCAGCCAGTACCAAGAGACCCAGTACTTC
CDR3: CASSVDSSQYQETQYF

size: -
J: TRBJ2-2
V: TRBV19
D: -
DNA: TGTGCCAGTAGTATAGCTGGGCCGGACACCGGGGAGCTGTTTTTT
CDR3: CASSIAGPDTGELFF

size: few
J: TRBJ1-1
V: TRBV6-2/TRBV6-3
D: TRBD1
DNA: TGTGCCAGCAGCGGTACCCAGGGGGCAGGAACTGAAGCTTTCTTT
CDR3: CASSGTQGAGTEAFF

size: few
J: TRBJ2-7
V: TRBV9
D: TRBD2
DNA: TGTGCCAGCAGCGTAGCGGCGGGAGCATACTACGAGCAGTACTTC
CDR3: CASSVAAGAYYEQYF

size: -
J: TRBJ2-1
V: TRBV27
D: -
DNA: TGTGCCAGCAGTTTCTTAGGACCCGCGCACTGGTTCTTC
CDR3: CASSFLGPAHWFF

size: few
J: TRBJ2-3
V: TRBV7-9
D: TRBD2
DNA: TGTGCCAGCAGCTTACCGGTGACCCGACTAGCAACTAGCACAGATACGCAGTATTTT
CDR3: CASSLPVTRLATSTDTQYF

size: -
J: TRBJ2-5
V: TRBV28
D: -
DNA: TGTGCCAGCAGTTTAGGACGGAGGATCGAGACCCAGTACTTC
CDR3: CASSLGRRIETQYF